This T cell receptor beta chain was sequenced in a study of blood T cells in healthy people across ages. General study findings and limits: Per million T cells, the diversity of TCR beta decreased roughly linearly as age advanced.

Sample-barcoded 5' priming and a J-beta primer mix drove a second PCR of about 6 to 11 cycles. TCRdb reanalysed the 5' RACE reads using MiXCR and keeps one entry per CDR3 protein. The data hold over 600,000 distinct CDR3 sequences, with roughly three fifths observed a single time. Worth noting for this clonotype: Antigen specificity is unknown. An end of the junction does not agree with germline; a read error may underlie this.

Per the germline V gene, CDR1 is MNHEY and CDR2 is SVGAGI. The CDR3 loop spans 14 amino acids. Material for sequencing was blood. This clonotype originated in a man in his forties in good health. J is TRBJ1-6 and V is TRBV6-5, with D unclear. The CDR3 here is CAGSYGSTNSPLHF. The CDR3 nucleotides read TGTGCCGGCAGTTATGGTAGCACAAATTCACCCCTCCACTTT.